This T cell receptor (beta chain) stems from a study of T cells in Graves' hyperthyroidism and ophthalmopathy. The TCR beta CDR3 regions underwent amplification using RNA transcripts as the source. A first-round RT-PCR of the TCR CDR3 used the HTBI primer set. From the multiplex PCR reads, TCRdb called clonotypes with MiXCR, one entry per CDR3 protein. The sample includes about 400,000 distinct CDR3 sequences, about 16% of them seen just once. Comments on this clonotype: A much larger clone differs by one base, so this may be a read error.

The CDR3 length is 12 residues. Germline CDR1 SQVTM, CDR2 ANQGSEA. The receptor was derived from a woman aged 25 to 39 with Graves' hyperthyroidism. Sequenced input: blood. The chain couples TRBV29-1 to TRBJ1-1; possible D gene TRBD1, 6 bases. The CDR3 DNA follows: TGCAGCTTCCTGACAGGCGGAACTGAAACTTTCTTT. This sequence encodes CSFLTGGTETFF. Complete variable domain (other parts from reference TRBV29-1 and TRBJ1-1): SAVISQKPSRDICQRGTSLTIQCQVDSQVTMMFWYRQQPGQSLTLIATANQGSEATYESGFVIDKFPISRPNLTFSTLTVSNMSPEDSSIYLCSFLTGGTETFFGQGTRLTVV.